One sample yielded the 20 T cell receptor beta chains listed below, sequenced in a study of blood T cells in healthy people across ages. For the second PCR, which ran for roughly 7 to 11 cycles, a sample-barcoded 5' primer and a J-beta primer mix were used. TCRdb redid the calling of the 5' RACE reads with MiXCR, one entry per CDR3 protein. The profile shows approximately 850,000 distinct CDR3 sequences, about 42% of them singletons. The sample taken for sequencing was blood. These receptors all come from a man aged 55 to 69 in good health.

This clonotype was seen more than once but under ten times. The V call is TRBV7-9, the J call TRBJ2-1, with TRBD2 identical over 9 bases. CDR1 is SEHNR and CDR2 is FQNEAQ in the germline V gene (reference sequence). V shed 5 bases and J 4 bases; nucleotides not matched to a gene: 21. The CDR3 is 20 residues long. The chain's CDR3 is CASSGEHGASGALPYNEQFF. CDR3 bases: TGTGCCAGCAGCGGAGAACATGGGGCTAGCGGGGCCCTACCTTACAATGAGCAGTTCTTC.

V and J are TRBV10-3 and TRBJ2-3; 11 nucleotides match TRBD2. Germline CDR1 and CDR2: ENHRY and SYGVKD. The CDR3 runs to 15 residues. With V trimmed by 6 bases and J by 6 bases, 8 bases remained unmatched. CDR3 nucleotides: TGTGCCATCAGCCTAACTAGCGGGGGTATCGATACGCAGTATTTT. Its protein is CAISLTSGGIDTQYF.

The rearrangement joins TRBV6-2 or TRBV6-3 to TRBJ2-4; 10 bases line up with TRBD2. This CDR3 has 17 residues. Germline-derived CDR1 and CDR2 are MNHEY and SVGEGT. Trimming at V came to 2 bases and at J to 13 bases, leaving 17 bases not matched to a gene. The CDR3 DNA sequence: TGTGCCAGCAGTTACCGGGTAGCGGGGGGTTCAGACAATGAGCAGTACTTC. Translated, it gives CASSYRVAGGSDNEQYF.

The V call is TRBV5-1, the J call TRBJ2-5; 12 bases match TRBD2. CDR1 is SGHRS, CDR2 YFSETQ, per germline. The CDR3 length is 16 residues. V was pared by 4 bases and J by 5 bases, with 9 bases of the junction left unmatched. CDR3 coding DNA: TGCGCCAGCAGCGAAATGACTAGCGGGGGAGGGGAGACCCAGTACTTC. As protein: CASSEMTSGGGETQYF.

The chain has TRBV24-1 and TRBJ2-1; either TRBD1 or TRBD2 may fit D (6 bases each). The CDR3 is made up of 13 amino acids. The V and J ends lost 5 bases and 8 bases respectively, with 12 bases between them. The germline V gene has CDR1 KGHDR and CDR2 SFDVKD. DNA of the CDR3: TGTGCCACCAGTGTCGGGGGCCGCTATGAGCAGTTCTTC. This encodes CATSVGGRYEQFF.

This chain joins TRBV6-6 and TRBJ1-1; 9 bases are shared with TRBD1. The CDR3 consists of 16 residues. Germline V gives CDR1 MNHNY, CDR2 SVGAGI (reference sequence). V lost 6 bases and J lost 1; bases outside the gene matches: 9. The CDR3 reads CASRTRDRESNTEAFF. The DNA for the CDR3 is TGTGCCAGCAGGACCCGGGACAGGGAATCGAACACTGAAGCTTTCTTT.

This clonotype was recorded a few times. The rearrangement joins TRBV7-9 to TRBJ2-1; 10 nucleotides line up with TRBD2. The length of the CDR3 is 15 residues. Per the germline V gene, CDR1 is SEHNR and CDR2 is FQNEAQ (reference sequence). V lost 2 bases, J lost 9 bases, and 7 bases stayed unmatched. CDR3 DNA sequence: TGTGCCAGCAGCTTAACAAGCGGGGGGGCGATTGAGCAGTTCTTC. This codes for CASSLTSGGAIEQFF. The full variable domain, with the rest looked up from reference TRBV7-9 and TRBJ2-1, is DTGVSQNPRHKITKRGQNVTFRCDPISEHNRLYWYRQTLGQGPEFLTYFQNEAQLEKSRLLSDRFSAERPKGSFSTLEIQRTEQGDSAMYLCASSLTSGGAIEQFFGPGTRLTVL.

The chain has TRBV18 and TRBJ1-1; a weak D match, TRBD1 (6 bases). V lost 4 bases and J lost 5, with 11 bases in between. This CDR3 comprises 13 residues. Germline CDR1 is KGHSH and CDR2 is LQKENI. The CDR3 is CASSQDSLTEAFF. The CDR3 coding sequence is TGTGCCAGCTCACAGGACAGTCTTACTGAAGCTTTCTTT.

The chain recombines TRBV28 with TRBJ2-2; D is possibly TRBD2 (5 bases). V dropped 6 bases and J dropped 2 bases, with 16 bases sitting between them. The CDR3 length is 16 residues. CDR1 is MDHEN and CDR2 is SYDVKM in the germline V gene. CDR3 coding DNA: TGTGCCAGCAGCGCAGACTACAGTGCTAACACCGGGGAGCTGTTTTTT. Protein sequence: CASSADYSANTGELFF.

In this sample, this clonotype turned up a few times. The genes are TRBV6-5 and TRBJ2-7; the D is unclear. The CDR3 is made up of 14 amino acids. V was shortened by 6 bases and J by 0 bases, with 12 bases between the two germline ends. Germline CDR1 reads MNHEY; CDR2 reads SVGAGI. The CDR3 sequence: CASRHKESSYEQYF. For the CDR3, the DNA is TGTGCCAGCAGACACAAGGAGAGCTCCTACGAGCAGTACTTC.

The chain joins TRBV15 to TRBJ1-2, with D unclear. Germline CDR1 and CDR2: LNHNV and YYDKDF (reference sequence). V lost 1 base to trimming and J lost 0 bases, with 6 bases between them. CDR3 length: 14 amino acids. CDR3 coding DNA: TGTGCCACCAGCAGAGGACACGCTAACTATGGCTACACCTTC. Its protein is CATSRGHANYGYTF.

The chain recombines TRBV5-1 with TRBJ2-3, with 8 bases that match TRBD2. This CDR3 has 14 amino acids. The germline V gene encodes CDR1 SGHRS and CDR2 YFSETQ. Losses at the gene ends were 5 bases for V and 4 bases for J; bases not matched to a gene: 6. CDR3 in amino acids: CASRAGGSSDTQYF. The DNA of the CDR3 is TGCGCCAGCAGGGCGGGGGGTTCCTCAGATACGCAGTATTTT.

V and J are TRBV20-1 and TRBJ2-5; 7 bases fit TRBD1. Looked up from germline, CDR1 is DFQATT and CDR2 is SNEGSKA (reference sequence). CDR3 length equals 12 residues. V lost 7 bases, J lost 4 bases, and 6 bases stayed unmatched. Here the CDR3 reads CSVTGWGETQYF. The CDR3 nucleotides are TGCAGTGTGACAGGGTGGGGAGAGACCCAGTACTTC.

V and J are TRBV6-1 and TRBJ1-2; 9 bases are a match to TRBD1. The CDR3 loop spans 13 amino acids. After removal of 6 bases from V and 6 bases from J, the junction contained 5 bases not matched to a gene. In germline, CDR1 is MNHNS, CDR2 SASEGT. The chain's CDR3 is CASSETGGNGYTF. The CDR3 nucleotides read TGTGCCAGCAGCGAAACAGGGGGCAATGGCTACACCTTC.

The DNA for the CDR3 is TGTGCCAGCAGTGCTAGAGCGGGGGGCTTTCACAATGAGCAGTTCTTC. This translates into CASSARAGGFHNEQFF. The chain joins TRBV2 to TRBJ2-1; 9 bases agree with TRBD2. V trimming: 4 bases; J trimming: 5 bases; junction bases outside the gene matches: 9. The CDR3 is 16 residues long. Germline V CDR1 and CDR2: SNHLY, FYNNEI.

The rearrangement links TRBV9 to TRBJ2-1; the match to TRBD2 covers 7 bases. The CDR3 is 16 residues long. Germline trimming cut 4 bases from V and 3 bases from J; bases unmatched to any gene: 10. Germline V gene data show CDR1 as SGDLS and CDR2 as YYNGEE. The CDR3 spells CASSLGLNLLYNEQFF. CDR3 in DNA: TGTGCCAGCAGCCTGGGACTAAACCTTCTCTACAATGAGCAGTTCTTC.

This chain links TRBV6-2 or TRBV6-3 with TRBJ2-3; 8 bases align to TRBD2. The germline CDR1 and CDR2 sequences are MNHEY and SVGEGT. The CDR3 length is 16 residues. J lost 4 bases, V lost 6 bases, and 12 bases had no gene match. The CDR3 DNA sequence: TGTGCCAGCAGACGATCCTCGGGGGGGCCGGCAGATACGCAGTATTTT. It yields the protein CASRRSSGGPADTQYF.

Many counts were recorded for this clonotype. This rearrangement joins TRBV20-1 to TRBJ2-7, with no clear D. The V gene lost 3 bases and the J gene lost 0 bases, with 9 bases spanning the gap. The CDR3 runs 13 residues. The V gene's germline CDR1 is DFQATT and CDR2 SNEGSKA (reference sequence). The CDR3 loop is CSARDGSSYEQYF. CDR3 nucleotide sequence: TGCAGTGCTAGGGACGGGTCCTCCTACGAGCAGTACTTC.

J is TRBJ2-2 and V is TRBV6-1; tentative D call: TRBD1 (7 bases). The germline V gene has CDR1 MNHNS and CDR2 SASEGT. V lost 6 bases, J lost 5 bases, and 13 bases lay in between. This CDR3 is built from 14 residues. CDR3: CASRVTGRTGELFF. CDR3 in DNA: TGTGCCAGCAGGGTGACAGGGAGGACCGGGGAGCTGTTTTTT.

With respect to this clonotype: A much larger clone differs by one base, so this may be a read error. The V call is TRBV11-2, the J call TRBJ2-5; 8 bases are a match to TRBD1. This CDR3 spans 13 amino acids. CDR1 is SGHAT, CDR2 FQNNGV, per germline. The ends lost 5 bases at V and 11 bases at J; junction bases unmatched: 10. This chain's CDR3 is CASSMGQDYGQYF. For the CDR3, the DNA is TGTGCCAGCAGCATGGGACAGGACTACGGGCAGTACTTC.